This note documents a single TCR beta chain sequence. In this sample, this clone turned up a few times. The antigen it recognizes is unknown. No per-base quality is available; no much larger clone lies one base away. Collaborating institutions collected whole blood in K2EDTA tubes following their own protocols. For TCRbeta analysis, collaborator samples were shipped as frozen whole blood, as isolated PBMCs, or as DNA extracted from either sample type. This sample was taken from a study of blood T cell repertoires in COVID-19 (dated by TCRdb to about 2020). Background on the whole study: Samples from collaborators originated in the United States, Italy and Spain and spanned both the acute and convalescent phases of COVID-19. The prospective study material was composed of cDNA or gDNA derived from T cells, B-cell-depleted T cells, or PBMCs. Deeply sampled blood TCRbeta repertoires from subjects exposed to, actively infected with, or recovered from COVID-19 were included in the dataset. A freely available public database, intended as a resource for researchers studying the immune response to SARS-CoV-2, is where the repertoires were released. Samples came from the ongoing ImmuneRACE study (first 160 participants) plus 1,254 subjects from 6 global collaborators. The sample metadata nearly always contained a de-identified subject ID, COVID-19 status, age in years and sex. Where HLA class I and class II types were available, the types were taken from metadata supplied by the sample provider, not from assay-based typing. Here is what the overall study found, with its caveats: The quantity of clinical and demographic metadata differed by source and by participant and was supplied without curation.

The immunoSEQ Assay, a bias-controlled multiplex PCR, was used to amplify TCRbeta CDR3 regions from genomic DNA. Regarding the original processing steps: Within the assay, amplification of reference gene primers was used to estimate how many nucleated cells each sample contained. Sequence reads were collapsed and filtered to measure the absolute abundance of every unique TCRbeta CDR3 rearrangement. For each sample, productive Simpson clonality was calculated by taking the square root of Simpson's diversity index across productive rearrangements. TCRdb re-hosts the immuneACCESS table, in-frame sequences only. Its copies lack some clones; in the studies checked, an unresolved V gene accounts for under half of them, and the cause for the rest is not known. For V, J and clone size, that table is used; D and trimming come from the DNA. The table for this sample lists roughly 80,000 clones; roughly 88% of them were counted only once. Approximately 4.4% of the sample rests with the top ten.

This sequence was found in a woman of 80 years or more with acute or convalescent COVID-19. Sample: peripheral blood.

The CDR3 region: CSASVQGRSNQPQHF. DNA sequence: TGCAGTGCTAGTGTACAGGGTAGGAGCAATCAGCCCCAGCATTTT. The chain is encoded by TRBV20-1 joined to TRBJ1-5; the D region possibly corresponds to TRBD1 (6 bases align). V was cut back by 3 bases and J by 1 base, leaving a gap of 13 bases between them. The CDR1 and CDR2 encoded by the germline V gene (reference sequence) are DFQATT and SNEGSKA. Counted from cysteine to phenylalanine, this CDR3 has 15 amino acids. Solely the CDR3 DNA is kept, with 45 bases framed from the first base.